Shown below are 26 T cell receptor beta chains from a single sample sequenced in a study of blood T cells in healthy people across ages. Sample-barcoded 5' priming and a J-beta primer mix drove a second PCR of roughly 7 to 11 cycles. TCRdb re-called the 5' RACE reads through MiXCR, storing one row per CDR3 protein. The table has 850,000 or so distinct CDR3 sequences, about 28% seen once. The sequencing input was blood. These receptors were taken from a woman of 80 years or more in good health.

CDR3 in amino acids: CSAPSYGNSLTFQYF. The CDR3 bases are TGCAGTGCCCCATCGTACGGGAATAGCCTGACCTTTCAGTACTTC. The chain uses TRBV20-1 and TRBJ2-4; TRBD2 might be the D (5 bases). V lost 6 bases and J lost 11, with 26 bases in between. Germline lookup yields CDR1 DFQATT and CDR2 SNEGSKA (reference sequence). This CDR3 contains 15 residues.

The chain uses TRBV18 and TRBJ1-1; D not resolved. The germline V gene has CDR1 KGHSH and CDR2 LQKENI. V dropped 4 bases and J dropped 5 bases, with 14 bases sitting between them. The CDR3 runs 14 residues. In nucleotides, the CDR3 is TGTGCCAGCTCACTGGGTGGGGATCGGACTGAAGCTTTCTTT. It is translated as CASSLGGDRTEAFF.

This clonotype turned up a few times. A much larger clone lies one base from this, so it may be a read error. The chain is built from TRBV30 and TRBJ2-7; weak D call: TRBD1 (6 bases). Trimming removed 4 bases from V and 2 bases from J, with 12 bases in between. Germline V gene lookup returns CDR1 GTSNPN and CDR2 SVGIG (reference sequence). CDR3 length: 13 amino acids. The CDR3 sequence is CAWNLTGPYEQYF. The CDR3 nucleotides are TGTGCCTGGAACTTAACAGGGCCCTACGAGCAGTACTTC.

The J gene is TRBJ1-1, the V gene TRBV7-8; D remains ambiguous. CDR3 size: 15 residues. Germline CDR1 and CDR2: SGHVS and FQNEAQ. The V end was cut by 1 base, the J end by 3 bases, with 12 bases between. CDR3 sequence: CASSLGGTLDTEAFF. The CDR3 DNA is TGTGCCAGCAGCTTAGGGGGTACTCTTGACACTGAAGCTTTCTTT.

This clonotype was detected a few times. This rearrangement joins TRBV12-3 or TRBV12-4 to TRBJ2-1; 9 bases match TRBD2. V lost 10 bases and J lost 6; bases outside the gene matches: 13. The CDR3 loop spans 15 amino acids. DNA for the CDR3: TGTGCCACCAGGTCCCAGGGACTAGCATCCAATGAGCAGTTCTTC. It yields the protein CATRSQGLASNEQFF.

This clonotype was seen only a few times. This chain joins TRBV28 and TRBJ2-3, with D unresolved. The V gene lost 6 bases and the J gene lost 3 bases, with 16 bases spanning the gap. The CDR3 length is 15 residues. CDR1 and CDR2 (germline): MDHEN, SYDVKM. CDR3 nucleotides: TGTGCCAGCAGCCCCCGGCAGGCGGTAACAGATACGCAGTATTTT. It yields the protein CASSPRQAVTDTQYF.

The chain joins TRBV6-2 or TRBV6-3 to TRBJ2-2; D is undetermined. CDR1 is MNHEY, CDR2 SVGEGT, per germline. The length of the CDR3 is 15 residues. Trimming took 5 bases from V and 9 from J, leaving 19 bases between them. The DNA for the CDR3 is TGTGCCAGCAGTCCTAGGGCCACGGGCGCGAGGGAGCTGTTTTTT. This encodes CASSPRATGARELFF.

The chain employs TRBV12-3 or TRBV12-4 and TRBJ1-1, with D unresolved. V lost 8 bases, J lost 6 bases, and 22 bases lay in between. The CDR3 contains 15 residues. The CDR3 loop is CASGVSGRVNAEAFF. CDR3 in DNA: TGTGCCAGCGGCGTCTCGGGTAGGGTCAACGCTGAAGCTTTCTTT.

The rearrangement links TRBV4-1 to TRBJ2-1; 8 positions match TRBD2. Germline values: CDR1 MGHRA, CDR2 YSYEKL. This CDR3 contains 16 residues. The V segment lost 3 bases and the J segment 0 bases; nucleotides outside the gene matches: 4. The CDR3 is CASSQPGTSSYNEQFF. CDR3 DNA sequence: TGCGCCAGCAGCCAGCCCGGGACTAGCTCCTACAATGAGCAGTTCTTC.

The chain recombines TRBV5-1 with TRBJ2-7; tentatively, D is TRBD1 or TRBD2 (5 bases each). V lost 0 bases to trimming and J lost 7 bases, with 17 bases between them. From germline, CDR1 is SGHRS and CDR2 YFSETQ. The CDR3 length is 15 residues. The DNA for the CDR3 is TGCGCCAGCAGCTTGGATTCGGGACCCTACAATGAGCAGTACTTC. Residues: CASSLDSGPYNEQYF.

The gene calls are TRBV10-3 and TRBJ1-3, with 8 bases fitting TRBD1. CDR3 size: 13 residues. Germline V gene sequence: CDR1 ENHRY, CDR2 SYGVKD. V shed 10 bases, J shed 3 bases, and the junction held 5 bases outside the gene matches. The CDR3 here is CATGTGSGNTIYF. The CDR3 nucleotides are TGTGCCACCGGGACAGGCAGTGGAAACACCATATATTTT.

This clonotype was seen many times. The gene calls are TRBV6-6 and TRBJ2-1; 9 bases match TRBD2. Trimming took 6 bases from V and 5 from J; bases not matched to a gene: 8. CDR1 and CDR2 (germline): MNHNY, SVGAGI (reference sequence). CDR3 size: 15 residues. CDR3 region: CASRSSGGSDNEQFF. Here the CDR3 DNA reads TGTGCCAGCAGATCGAGCGGGGGGTCCGACAATGAGCAGTTCTTC.

In its sample, this clonotype was seen many times. The chain uses TRBV6-2 or TRBV6-3 and TRBJ2-5, with D perhaps matching TRBD2 (6 bases). From germline, CDR1 is MNHEY and CDR2 SVGEGT. The CDR3 spans 15 residues. The V gene lost 6 bases and the J gene lost 5 bases, with 19 bases spanning the gap. DNA of the CDR3: TGTGCCAGCAGCCTGCCCGGGGGAGACTTTGAGACCCAGTACTTC. Encoded protein: CASSLPGGDFETQYF.

This clonotype has ten or more counts. V is TRBV7-9 and J is TRBJ2-5; D unresolved. Germline V gives CDR1 SEHNR, CDR2 FQNEAQ (reference sequence). This CDR3 contains 15 residues. Trimming removed 3 bases from V and 5 bases from J, with 16 bases in between. The CDR3 DNA sequence: TGTGCCAGCAGCTTTGACACGCCATCGACGGAGACCCAGTACTTC. Encoded protein: CASSFDTPSTETQYF. Full variable domain (missing parts from reference TRBV7-9 and TRBJ2-5): DTGVSQNPRHKITKRGQNVTFRCDPISEHNRLYWYRQTLGQGPEFLTYFQNEAQLEKSRLLSDRFSAERPKGSFSTLEIQRTEQGDSAMYLCASSFDTPSTETQYFGPGTRLLVL.

This clonotype was seen a few times. The chain links TRBV11-2 to TRBJ2-5, with TRBD2 matching over 7 bases. CDR1 is SGHAT, CDR2 FQNNGV, per germline. This CDR3 is 16 amino acids long. V lost 0 bases to trimming and J lost 4 bases; unmatched junction nucleotides: 8. The CDR3 here is CASSLDPRLARETQYF. The CDR3 bases are TGTGCCAGCAGCTTAGATCCGAGACTAGCTCGAGAGACCCAGTACTTC. The full variable domain, with the rest looked up from reference TRBV11-2 and TRBJ2-5, is EAGVAQSPRYKIIEKRQSVAFWCNPISGHATLYWYQQILGQGPKLLIQFQNNGVVDDSQLPKDRFSAERLKGVDSTLKIQPAKLEDSAVYLCASSLDPRLARETQYFGPGTRLLVL.

This clonotype was picked up many times. The genes are TRBV6-6 and TRBJ2-5; 9 nucleotides match TRBD1. Germline V lookup: CDR1 MNHNY, CDR2 SVGAGI (reference sequence). V dropped 0 bases and J dropped 1; count of bases not matched to a gene: 6. This CDR3 spans 17 amino acids. CDR3 nucleotide sequence: TGTGCCAGCAGTTACTCGGGTGCGACAGGGGGCCAAGAGACCCAGTACTTC. Translated, it gives CASSYSGATGGQETQYF.

Concerning this clonotype: The junction and the germline gene differ at one end; a read error may be behind it. This chain links TRBV5-6 with TRBJ1-2; tentative D call: TRBD1 (5 bases). CDR1 and CDR2 (germline): SGHDT, YYEEEE. The CDR3 runs to 14 residues. The CDR3 reads CAGRTNQGVYGYTF. In DNA form, the CDR3 reads TGTGCCGGCAGGACGAATCAGGGAGTTTATGGCTACACCTTC. Full variable domain (remainder filled in from reference TRBV5-6 and TRBJ1-2): DAGVTQSPTHLIKTRGQQVTLRCSPKSGHDTVSWYQQALGQGPQFIFQYYEEEERQRGNFPDRFSGHQFPNYSSELNVNALLLGDSALYLCAGRTNQGVYGYTFGSGTRLTVV.

In this sample, this clonotype turned up many times. The chain has TRBV6-5 and TRBJ1-1, with TRBD1 as a possible D gene (5 bases). The CDR3 spans 14 residues. The V gene lost 0 bases and the J gene lost 4 bases, with 9 bases spanning the gap. CDR1 is MNHEY, CDR2 SVGAGI, per germline. CDR3 nucleotide sequence: TGTGCCAGCAGTTACTCGGGGGGGGTCACTGAAGCTTTCTTT. Residues: CASSYSGGVTEAFF.

This clonotype was found a few times. The gene calls are TRBV7-2 and TRBJ1-1; 7 nucleotides agree with TRBD1. The length of the CDR3 is 14 residues. Germline V gene sequence: CDR1 SGHTA, CDR2 FQGNSA. With 4 bases clipped from V and 10 bases from J, the junction kept 12 bases outside the gene matches. Written as DNA, the CDR3 is TGTGCCAGCAGCTCTCCGACAGGGCGGGGGGGAGCTTTCTTT. It encodes CASSSPTGRGGAFF. Complete variable domain (other parts from reference TRBV7-2 and TRBJ1-1): GAGVSQSPSNKVTEKGKDVELRCDPISGHTALYWYRQSLGQGLEFLIYFQGNSAPDKSGLPSDRFSAERTGGSVSTLTIQRTQQEDSAVYLCASSSPTGRGGAFFGQGTRLTVV.

This clonotype has just a few counts. A read error may be the cause here, since a much bigger clone is one base away. J is TRBJ2-5 and V is TRBV5-1, with 7 nucleotides matching TRBD2. The junction had 11 bases not matched to a gene; V was cut back by 1 base and J by 11 bases. Germline loops: CDR1 SGHRS, CDR2 YFSETQ. The CDR3 sequence is 14 residues long. CDR3 sequence reads: CASSLSSGTNEQYF. CDR3 DNA sequence: TGCGCCAGCAGCTTGAGCAGCGGGACCAATGAGCAGTACTTC.

The table lists this clonotype with many counts. This chain joins TRBV25-1 and TRBJ1-2; no definite D call. V was shortened by 3 bases and J by 0 bases, with 5 bases between the two germline ends. This CDR3 is built from 13 residues. Germline CDR1 and CDR2: MGHDK and SYGVNS. CDR3 nucleotide sequence: TGTGCCAGCAGTGATCACCCTAACTATGGCTACACCTTC. This sequence encodes CASSDHPNYGYTF.

This clonotype occurred once. The chain combines TRBV7-8 with TRBJ2-5; 7 nucleotides align to TRBD1. The V segment lost 1 base and the J segment 3 bases; nucleotides outside the gene matches: 2. Per the germline V gene, CDR1 is SGHVS and CDR2 is FQNEAQ. CDR3 size: 14 residues. CDR3 residues: CASSLDRGEETQYF. CDR3 nucleotide sequence: TGTGCCAGCAGCTTAGACAGGGGTGAAGAGACCCAGTACTTC.

This clonotype was counted at least ten times. The chain carries TRBV4-1 and TRBJ2-7; D is unresolved. CDR1 and CDR2 (germline): MGHRA, YSYEKL. V dropped 1 base and J dropped 6 bases, with 10 bases sitting between them. There are 13 residues in the CDR3. The CDR3 loop is CASSQVKAVEQYF. The CDR3 DNA sequence: TGCGCCAGCAGCCAAGTCAAGGCGGTCGAGCAGTACTTC.

This clonotype was seen repeatedly, ten times or more. The rearrangement links TRBV2 to TRBJ1-1, with D uncertain. Trimming removed 2 bases from V and 0 bases from J, with 13 bases in between. The germline gives CDR1 SNHLY, CDR2 FYNNEI. This CDR3 spans 16 amino acids. The CDR3 region is CASSEKRMGLNTEAFF. The CDR3 DNA reads TGTGCCAGCAGTGAAAAGCGCATGGGCCTGAACACTGAAGCTTTCTTT. The whole variable domain, remainder taken from reference TRBV2 and TRBJ1-1, is EPEVTQTPSHQVTQMGQEVILRCVPISNHLYFYWYRQILGQKVEFLVSFYNNEISEKSEIFDDQFSVERPDGSNFTLKIRSTKLEDSAMYFCASSEKRMGLNTEAFFGQGTRLTVV.

This clonotype was seen a single time. This may be a read error: a much more frequent sequence differs by one nucleotide. The CDR3 nucleotides are TGCACCAGCAGTGAGTCGACTGGGGCGGGGAATGAGCAGTTCTTC. This codes for CTSSESTGAGNEQFF. The gene calls are TRBV10-2 and TRBJ2-1; D may be TRBD2 (6 bases). Germline CDR1 WSHSY, CDR2 SAAADI. The CDR3 consists of 15 residues.

This clonotype turned up a few times. A much larger clone lies one base from this, so it may be a read error. The chain couples TRBV12-3 or TRBV12-4 to TRBJ2-7, with 8 nucleotides matching TRBD2. This CDR3 is 14 amino acids long. Trimming cost V 4 bases and J 6 bases; bases outside gene matches: 8. CDR3 coding DNA: TGTGCCAGCAGTTCCTGGACTAGCTGCTCCGAGCAGTACTTC. Translation gives CASSSWTSCSEQYF.